These 25 T cell receptor beta chains were all obtained from the same sample, sequenced in a study of beta chain features in type 1 diabetes. TCRB transcripts that were expressed got sequenced, as all of the isolated RNA had been reverse transcribed. Assay: immunoSEQ multiplex PCR; the TCRdb copy retains only in-frame clones and omits some. The sample contains roughly 350,000 clones, 11% of which appear only once. Material for sequencing was naive CD4+ T cells from blood. These receptors all come from a young woman in good health.

This clone showed up just a few times. This chain links TRBV5-1 with TRBJ2-4; 10 nucleotides agree with TRBD1. CDR3 length equals 15 residues. The junction had 6 bases not matched to a gene; V was cut back by 4 bases and J by 5 bases. The germline V gene has CDR1 SGHRS and CDR2 YFSETQ. The CDR3, as DNA: TGCGCCAGCAGCGAGACCGGGACAGGGGAAAACATTCAGTACTTC. Its translation is CASSETGTGENIQYF.

The chain carries TRBV4-1 and TRBJ1-1, with TRBD1 identical over 9 bases. The germline V gene encodes CDR1 MGHRA and CDR2 YSYEKL. V shed 3 bases, J shed 8 bases, and the junction held 4 bases outside the gene matches. The CDR3 spans 13 residues. CDR3 DNA: TGCGCCAGCAGCCAGGCGACAGGGGGAGAAGCTTTCTTT. It specifies CASSQATGGEAFF.

This chain connects TRBV29-1 to TRBJ1-1; maybe TRBD1 (5 bases). This CDR3 has 12 amino acids. Trimming cost V 1 base and J 5 bases, with 8 bases left between them. Germline V lookup: CDR1 SQVTM, CDR2 ANQGSEA. Here the CDR3 reads CSVEGGVTEAFF. CDR3 coding DNA: TGCAGCGTTGAAGGGGGCGTGACTGAAGCTTTCTTT.

This clone was detected only a few times. The rearrangement joins TRBV10-3 to TRBJ2-1; no firm D call. There are 14 residues in the CDR3. Germline CDR1 ENHRY, CDR2 SYGVKD. The V gene lost 0 bases and the J gene lost 9 bases, with 12 bases spanning the gap. CDR3 sequence (DNA): TGTGCCATCAGTGAGTCTACTCTTGGGCGTGAGCAGTTCTTC. Translated: CAISESTLGREQFF.

This clone was observed a handful of times. The V and J genes are TRBV5-8 and TRBJ2-1; perhaps TRBD1 as D (6 bases). Germline CDR1 and CDR2: SGHTS and YDEGEE. The germline V and J ends were trimmed by 3 bases and 0 bases, with 10 bases remaining between them. The CDR3 sequence is 15 residues long. The CDR3 DNA sequence: TGTGCCAGCAGCTCCCAGGGGTTCTCCTACAATGAGCAGTTCTTC. This translates into CASSSQGFSYNEQFF.

This clone has only a few counts. The gene calls are TRBV5-6 and TRBJ1-2; D not certain. The CDR3 totals 15 residues. Trimming shortened V by 5 bases and J by 4 bases, and 18 bases separated the two germline ends. Germline loops: CDR1 SGHDT, CDR2 YYEEEE. The CDR3 DNA is TGTGCCAGCAGGGACTGGGCCTCAAAGGGCTATGGCTACACCTTC. It codes for CASRDWASKGYGYTF. The full variable domain, rest sourced from reference TRBV5-6 and TRBJ1-2, is DAGVTQSPTHLIKTRGQQVTLRCSPKSGHDTVSWYQQALGQGPQFIFQYYEEEERQRGNFPDRFSGHQFPNYSSELNVNALLLGDSALYLCASRDWASKGYGYTFGSGTRLTVV.

V is TRBV5-4 and J is TRBJ2-1; 13 nucleotides agree with TRBD2. CDR3 length: 15 amino acids. The V and J ends lost 4 bases and 6 bases, in that order; junction bases with no gene match: 4. Germline CDR1 reads SGHNT; CDR2 reads YYREEE (reference sequence). CDR3 sequence reads: CASSLRTSGSNEQFF. CDR3 nucleotide sequence: TGTGCCAGCAGCCTAAGGACTAGCGGGAGCAATGAGCAGTTCTTC.

This clone showed up just a few times. This chain uses TRBV6-6 with TRBJ1-2, with unresolved D. Trimming left V 4 bases short and J 3 bases short, with 6 bases between. In germline, CDR1 is MNHNY, CDR2 SVGAGI (reference sequence). This CDR3 comprises 12 residues. CDR3 in amino acids: CASSSGDYGYTF. The CDR3 bases are TGTGCCAGCAGTTCCGGGGACTATGGCTACACCTTC.

This clone was detected a few times. The chain is built from TRBV9 and TRBJ2-7; 10 nucleotides agree with TRBD2. The CDR3 length is 15 residues. The germline V gene has CDR1 SGDLS and CDR2 YYNGEE. The V and J ends lost 0 bases and 7 bases, in that order; junction bases with no gene match: 7. The CDR3, as DNA: TGTGCCAGCAGCGTAGCATCAGCGGGAGGGGGGGAGCAGTACTTC. This gives the protein CASSVASAGGGEQYF.

In this sample, this clone turned up a few times. The rearrangement links TRBV1 to TRBJ2-1; TRBD2 is taken as the D call from the table, unchecked against the DNA. TRBV1 is a pseudogene locus. The CDR3 runs 19 residues. CDR3 residues: CTSSRLWAGGPLSNNEQFF. CDR3 nucleotides: TGCACCAGCAGCCGGCTCTGGGCGGGAGGGCCTCTTTCCAACAATGAGCAGTTCTTC.

This clone has a handful of counts. The rearrangement links TRBV10-3 to TRBJ2-1, with 10 bases fitting TRBD2. CDR3 length equals 13 residues. The V segment lost 5 bases and the J segment 10 bases; nucleotides outside the gene matches: 5. The germline CDR1 and CDR2 sequences are ENHRY and SYGVKD. The CDR3 protein is CAISPSGRGEQFF. In DNA, the CDR3 is TGTGCCATCAGTCCTAGCGGGAGAGGGGAGCAGTTCTTC.

This clone has only a few counts. The genes are TRBV19 and TRBJ2-2; possibly TRBD1 for D (6 bases). The CDR3 is 15 residues long. Germline assignment: CDR1 LNHDA and CDR2 SQIVND (reference sequence). Trimming stripped 6 bases from V and 7 bases from J, with 18 bases between. CDR3 in amino acids: CASSLGTPQGGELFF. Here the CDR3 DNA reads TGTGCCAGTAGCCTAGGTACCCCACAGGGCGGGGAGCTGTTTTTT.

In this sample, this clone turned up a few times. The gene calls are TRBV27 and TRBJ2-3, with TRBD2 matching over 7 bases. J was trimmed by 1 base and V by 9 bases; bases with no gene match: 7. CDR1 is MNHEY, CDR2 SMNVEV, per germline (reference sequence). This CDR3 is 14 amino acids long. The CDR3 protein is CASRLASRTDTQYF. The CDR3 nucleotides read TGTGCCAGTCGACTAGCTTCCCGCACAGATACGCAGTATTTT.

The genes are TRBV5-1 and TRBJ2-7; 10 positions match TRBD1. Germline V gene sequence: CDR1 SGHRS, CDR2 YFSETQ. Trimming took 7 bases from V and 0 from J; bases not matched to a gene: 7. The CDR3 totals 15 residues. The CDR3 DNA is TGCGCCAGCGACTCGGGACAGGGGAGCTCCTACGAGCAGTACTTC. It encodes CASDSGQGSSYEQYF.

This clone was detected a few times. This CDR3 reads CASSDHRGLRNEQFF. The CDR3 coding sequence is TGTGCCAGCAGTGATCACAGGGGGCTTCGCAATGAGCAGTTCTTC. The chain links TRBV25-1 to TRBJ2-1; the match to TRBD1 covers 9 bases. V lost 3 bases, J lost 6 bases, and 6 bases stayed unmatched. Germline-derived CDR1 and CDR2 are MGHDK and SYGVNS. This CDR3 has 15 residues.

The J gene is TRBJ1-5, the V gene TRBV7-2; 7 bases fit TRBD1. This CDR3 is 16 amino acids long. The V gene end was trimmed by 5 bases and the J gene end by 2 bases; junction bases not matched to a gene: 9. From germline, CDR1 is SGHTA and CDR2 FQGNSA. This CDR3 is CASSTRQGVGNQPQHF. CDR3 nucleotide sequence: TGTGCCAGCAGCACCAGACAGGGAGTCGGCAATCAGCCCCAGCATTTT.

This clone occurred a few times. The V call is TRBV28, the J call TRBJ1-5; 11 nucleotides agree with TRBD1. The CDR3 covers 15 residues. Germline loops: CDR1 MDHEN, CDR2 SYDVKM. V was clipped by 6 bases and J by 5 bases; unmatched bases: 6. The CDR3 DNA sequence: TGTGCCAGCAGCCCGGGACAGGGGGGTGATCAGCCCCAGCATTTT. Protein: CASSPGQGGDQPQHF.

The chain has TRBV6-4 and TRBJ1-5; TRBD1 matches at 7 bases. V lost 5 bases to trimming and J lost 7 bases; unmatched junction nucleotides: 8. The CDR3 is made up of 14 amino acids. The V gene's germline CDR1 is MRHNA and CDR2 SNTAGT. CDR3 protein: CASSPQGSEQPQHF. The CDR3 DNA is TGTGCCAGCAGTCCACAGGGGAGCGAGCAGCCCCAGCATTTT.

The chain uses TRBV2 and TRBJ2-7, with 8 positions matching TRBD2. Germline V gene sequence: CDR1 SNHLY, CDR2 FYNNEI. Germline trimming cut 7 bases from V and 3 bases from J; bases unmatched to any gene: 8. The CDR3 has 14 residues. This CDR3 reads CASNGRGFYYEQYF. CDR3 nucleotide sequence: TGTGCCAGCAACGGGAGGGGATTTTACTACGAGCAGTACTTC. The whole variable domain, filled in from reference TRBV2 and TRBJ2-7, reads EPEVTQTPSHQVTQMGQEVILRCVPISNHLYFYWYRQILGQKVEFLVSFYNNEISEKSEIFDDQFSVERPDGSNFTLKIRSTKLEDSAMYFCASNGRGFYYEQYFGPGTRLTVT.

The chain uses TRBV27 and TRBJ2-7, with D possibly TRBD2 on 6 matching bases. Trimming took off 7 bases at V and 0 bases at J, with 13 bases between the two ends. Germline CDR1 is MNHEY and CDR2 is SMNVEV (reference sequence). CDR3 length equals 14 residues. The CDR3 here is CASTQGGNSYEQYF. The CDR3 DNA sequence: TGTGCCAGCACCCAGGGCGGGAACTCCTACGAGCAGTACTTC.

The chain couples TRBV9 to TRBJ1-4; D is undetermined. CDR1 is SGDLS and CDR2 is YYNGEE in the germline V gene. V was cut by 1 base and J by 8 bases, with 6 bases left in between. The CDR3 covers 12 residues. CDR3 sequence: CASSVSGEKLFF. The CDR3 DNA reads as TGTGCCAGCAGCGTATCGGGGGAAAAACTGTTTTTT.

This clone appeared a few times. The rearrangement joins TRBV4-3 to TRBJ2-1; D not certain. Germline lookup yields CDR1 LGHNA and CDR2 YSLEER. V shed 2 bases and J shed 8 bases, with 10 bases lying between them. This CDR3 spans 13 amino acids. CDR3 sequence reads: CASSQRHFDEQFF. The CDR3 DNA reads TGCGCCAGCAGCCAACGACATTTCGATGAGCAGTTCTTC.

This chain links TRBV19 with TRBJ2-3; D is possibly TRBD2 (5 bases). V was pared by 5 bases and J by 2 bases, with 11 bases between. CDR3 size: 14 residues. Germline-derived CDR1 and CDR2 are LNHDA and SQIVND (reference sequence). This CDR3 reads CASSYAGLTDTQYF. The DNA for the CDR3 is TGTGCCAGTAGTTACGCGGGTCTCACAGATACGCAGTATTTT.

J is TRBJ2-1 and V is TRBV19; possibly TRBD2 for D (6 bases). The CDR3 is made up of 14 amino acids. V was pared by 7 bases and J by 5 bases, with 15 bases between. In germline, CDR1 is LNHDA, CDR2 SQIVND (reference sequence). The CDR3 loop reads CASMITGVNNEQFF. The CDR3 DNA is TGTGCCAGTATGATAACGGGAGTAAACAATGAGCAGTTCTTC.

The rearrangement joins TRBV19 to TRBJ2-7; 7 bases map to TRBD1. The V segment lost 4 bases and the J segment 3 bases; nucleotides outside the gene matches: 9. The germline CDR1 and CDR2 sequences are LNHDA and SQIVND (reference sequence). This CDR3 is 15 amino acids long. The DNA for the CDR3 is TGTGCCAGTAGTAAGGGGGCGGCTTCGCTCTACGAGCAGTACTTC. Its translation: CASSKGAASLYEQYF.